This entry lists 19 T cell receptor beta chains sequenced from one sample in a study of T cells in Graves' hyperthyroidism and ophthalmopathy. TCR beta CDR3 region amplification was performed from RNA transcripts. HTBI primers were employed in a first-round RT-PCR of the TCR CDR3. TCRdb passed the multiplex PCR reads through MiXCR, listing each CDR3 protein once. The sample lists roughly 560,000 distinct CDR3 sequences, roughly 14% occurring once. The sequencing input was blood. These receptors were taken from a woman between 35 and 50 years old with Graves' ophthalmopathy.

The rearrangement joins TRBV6-2 or TRBV6-3 to TRBJ2-7; unclear D gene. The germline V gene encodes CDR1 MNHEY and CDR2 SVGEGT. The CDR3 contains 15 residues. V was shortened by 1 base and J by 0 bases, with 10 bases between the two germline ends. In DNA, the CDR3 is TGTGCCAGCAGTTACTGGGCCAGAGGCTCCTACGAGCAGTACTTC. Its protein is CASSYWARGSYEQYF.

This clonotype showed up many times. The V gene is TRBV6-1, the J gene TRBJ2-2; 8 bases are shared with TRBD1. The CDR3 sequence is 13 residues long. V shed 9 bases and J 0 bases; nucleotides not matched to a gene: 0. CDR1 is MNHNS and CDR2 is SASEGT in the germline V gene. The CDR3 protein is CARQGANTGELFF. For the CDR3, the DNA is TGTGCCAGACAGGGGGCGAACACCGGGGAGCTGTTTTTT.

This clonotype was seen repeatedly, ten times or more. This chain links TRBV6-1 with TRBJ1-5; 9 bases agree with TRBD1. The germline CDR1 and CDR2 sequences are MNHNS and SASEGT. V was pared by 4 bases and J by 4 bases, with 8 bases of the junction left unmatched. This CDR3 has 16 amino acids. The CDR3 protein is CASSALGTGPNQPQHF. The CDR3 coding sequence is TGTGCCAGCAGTGCCCTAGGGACAGGGCCGAATCAGCCCCAGCATTTT.

This clonotype appeared a few times. CDR3 coding DNA: TGTGCCAGTAGTATTCTAGCGGGAGGGCCTGATACGCAGTATTTT. Residues: CASSILAGGPDTQYF. This rearrangement joins TRBV19 to TRBJ2-3, with 12 bases that match TRBD2. The CDR3 has 15 residues. Germline CDR1 LNHDA, CDR2 SQIVND (reference sequence). V lost 3 bases to trimming and J lost 6 bases; unmatched junction nucleotides: 4. Full variable domain (rest looked up from reference TRBV19 and TRBJ2-3): DGGITQSPKYLFRKEGQNVTLSCEQNLNHDAMYWYRQDPGQGLRLIYYSQIVNDFQKGDIAEGYSVSREKKESFPLTVTSAQKNPTAFYLCASSILAGGPDTQYFGPGTRLTVL.

The sample holds many counts of this clonotype. The chain uses TRBV6-1 and TRBJ1-5; D call uncertain. V dropped 1 base and J dropped 5 bases, with 9 bases sitting between them. Germline V gene sequence: CDR1 MNHNS, CDR2 SASEGT. This CDR3 spans 14 amino acids. The CDR3 region is CASSEDAGYQPQHF. CDR3 nucleotide sequence: TGTGCCAGCAGTGAAGATGCCGGTTATCAGCCCCAGCATTTT.

J is TRBJ1-1 and V is TRBV28; D uncertain. Trimming stripped 6 bases from V and 2 bases from J, with 10 bases between. The CDR3 totals 13 residues. Germline CDR1 MDHEN, CDR2 SYDVKM. The CDR3 reads CASRSQLNTEAFF. The CDR3 nucleotides read TGTGCCAGCAGGTCACAGCTAAACACTGAAGCTTTCTTT.

There are many counts of this clonotype. The rearrangement links TRBV28 to TRBJ2-1, with D possibly matching TRBD2 (6 bases). This CDR3 has 17 residues. The germline gives CDR1 MDHEN, CDR2 SYDVKM. V lost 3 bases to trimming and J lost 0 bases, with 15 bases between them. In DNA, the CDR3 is TGTGCCAGCAGTTTTCCGAGCGGGTTAAGCTCCTACAATGAGCAGTTCTTC. It translates to CASSFPSGLSSYNEQFF.

Ten or more counts support this clonotype. The chain links TRBV5-1 to TRBJ1-5; no firm D call. Per germline, CDR1 SGHRS and CDR2 YFSETQ. The CDR3 has 13 amino acids. V lost 0 bases and J 5 bases, leaving 6 bases between the germline ends. The CDR3 spells CASSLAGHQPQHF. The CDR3, as DNA: TGCGCCAGCAGCTTGGCCGGTCATCAGCCCCAGCATTTT.

The chain recombines TRBV6-2 or TRBV6-3 with TRBJ1-5, with D unclear. Trimming shortened V by 8 bases and J by 3 bases, and 11 bases separated the two germline ends. The CDR3 extends over 13 amino acids. CDR1 is MNHEY and CDR2 is SVGEGT in the germline V gene. Here the CDR3 reads CASHRRLNQPQHF. Here the CDR3 DNA reads TGTGCCAGCCACCGGCGGCTCAATCAGCCCCAGCATTTT.

This clonotype came up many times. V gene TRBV19 combines with J gene TRBJ1-1; 9 bases are shared with TRBD1. Germline CDR1 reads LNHDA; CDR2 reads SQIVND (reference sequence). J lost 5 bases, V lost 3 bases, and 4 bases had no gene match. The CDR3 has 14 residues. Written as DNA, the CDR3 is TGTGCCAGTAGTATCGTAGACAGGGGGACTGAAGCTTTCTTT. This encodes CASSIVDRGTEAFF.

This clonotype was observed a handful of times. The CDR3 DNA sequence: TGCGCCAGCAGCTTAGGTAGGTCTTCTATGAACACTGAAGCTTTCTTT. Translating it yields CASSLGRSSMNTEAFF. The gene calls are TRBV5-1 and TRBJ1-1, with D unresolved. V was trimmed by 2 bases and J by 0 bases, leaving 14 bases between them. CDR3 length equals 16 residues. CDR1 is SGHRS, CDR2 YFSETQ, per germline.

This clonotype was seen at least ten times. This rearrangement joins TRBV27 to TRBJ1-2; no reliable D call. This CDR3 contains 14 residues. The germline V gene encodes CDR1 MNHEY and CDR2 SMNVEV (reference sequence). Trimming cost V 2 bases and J 2 bases, with 9 bases left between them. The CDR3 coding sequence is TGTGCCAGCAGTTTACGGAGCAGGAACTATGGCTACACCTTC. It specifies CASSLRSRNYGYTF.

This clonotype was seen many times. V and J are TRBV27 and TRBJ1-2, with TRBD1 identical over 7 bases. CDR1 and CDR2 from the germline V gene are MNHEY and SMNVEV (reference sequence). CDR3 length: 13 amino acids. Trimming cost V 4 bases and J 8 bases; bases outside gene matches: 7. In nucleotides, the CDR3 is TGTGCCAGCAGTTCTACAGGGGTTTGCGGCTACACCTTC. Its protein is CASSSTGVCGYTF.

This clonotype came up many times. The chain employs TRBV6-2 or TRBV6-3 and TRBJ2-7; TRBD2 aligns across 9 bases. The germline CDR1 and CDR2 sequences are MNHEY and SVGEGT. The CDR3 has 14 amino acids. V shed 6 bases, J shed 4 bases, and the junction held 7 bases outside the gene matches. The CDR3 DNA sequence: TGTGCCAGCAGAGGTAGCGGGAGACCTTACGAGCAGTACTTC. This gives the protein CASRGSGRPYEQYF.

The V call is TRBV6-2 or TRBV6-3, the J call TRBJ2-1; TRBD2 aligns across 7 bases. The length of the CDR3 is 16 residues. Germline CDR1 and CDR2: MNHEY and SVGEGT. J gave up 5 bases and V 4 bases, and 11 bases lay outside the gene matches. The CDR3 DNA reads TGTGCCAGCAGTTTTGCGGGAGCTGAACGAAACAATGAGCAGTTCTTC. Protein sequence: CASSFAGAERNNEQFF.

The table lists this clonotype with many counts. J is TRBJ1-1 and V is TRBV28; D remains unclear. This CDR3 spans 13 amino acids. Trimming shortened V by 2 bases and J by 10 bases, and 14 bases separated the two germline ends. The germline gives CDR1 MDHEN, CDR2 SYDVKM. As DNA, the CDR3 is TGTGCCAGCAGTTTACTAAGCCGGGAGGGAGCTTTCTTT. Amino acid sequence: CASSLLSREGAFF.

The table lists this clonotype with many counts. The chain joins TRBV6-5 to TRBJ2-5, with 7 bases aligning to TRBD2. The CDR3 length is 14 residues. Germline CDR1 is MNHEY and CDR2 is SVGAGI. Trimming at V came to 2 bases and at J to 7 bases, leaving 7 bases not matched to a gene. The CDR3 coding sequence is TGTGCCAGCAGTTACCGGTCTGGGGGGGGGACCCAGTACTTC. The encoded protein is CASSYRSGGGTQYF.

There are many counts of this clonotype. This chain links TRBV28 with TRBJ2-6; no firm D call. Germline CDR1 and CDR2: MDHEN and SYDVKM. V was clipped by 5 bases and J by 0 bases, with 17 bases between them. The length of the CDR3 is 18 residues. The CDR3 is CASSLSGKFPSGANVLTF. CDR3 bases: TGTGCCAGCAGTCTTTCAGGAAAGTTTCCCTCTGGGGCCAACGTCCTGACTTTC.

This chain links TRBV9 with TRBJ1-3, with a tentative D call TRBD1 (5 bases). CDR1 and CDR2 from the germline V gene are SGDLS and YYNGEE. Trimming cost V 2 bases and J 0 bases, with 15 bases left between them. This CDR3 region has 17 residues. The DNA for the CDR3 is TGTGCCAGCAGCGTTTCGGGGGGGGTTAGCTCTGGAAACACCATATATTTT. Translating it yields CASSVSGGVSSGNTIYF.